Listed below are T cell receptor beta chains from one sample, sequenced in a study of cytomegalovirus exposure and HLA in healthy donors. Assay: immunoSEQ multiplex PCR; the TCRdb copy retains only in-frame clones and omits some. The sample has around 120,000 clones, about 86% seen once. Sample: PBMCs. Source of these receptors: a man aged 18 to 29 in good health and CMV-seronegative. CDR3s include the opening cysteine and the closing phenylalanine or tryptophan. Fields, in order: clone size, D gene, V gene, J gene, CDR3 DNA, CDR3 protein. D genes are given only for firm matches. Rows give clone size only sometimes, using once, few, many, or a class for an expanded clone.

abundance: once
d_gene: TRBD1
v_gene: TRBV18
j_gene: TRBJ1-2
CDR3nt: TGTGCCAGCTCACTCGACAGGGGGCGCAGGGTTAACTATGGCTACACCTTC
CDR3aa: CASSLDRGRRVNYGYTF

abundance: .
d_gene: .
v_gene: TRBV18
j_gene: TRBJ1-1
CDR3nt: TGTGCCAGCTCACCATATACAATGAACACTGAAGCTTTCTTT
CDR3aa: CASSPYTMNTEAFF

abundance: .
d_gene: TRBD1
v_gene: TRBV10-3
j_gene: TRBJ1-4
CDR3nt: TGTGCCATCAGTAGAAAGGGGACAGGAAACGAAAAACTGTTTTTT
CDR3aa: CAISRKGTGNEKLFF

abundance: .
d_gene: .
v_gene: TRBV9
j_gene: TRBJ1-6
CDR3nt: TGTGCCAGCAGCGTAGCTCAGGGATCCAATTCACCCCTCCACTTT
CDR3aa: CASSVAQGSNSPLHF

abundance: .
d_gene: TRBD1
v_gene: TRBV30
j_gene: TRBJ1-2
CDR3nt: TGTGCCTGGAGTGTAGCTAGGGCGACAGGGCCCAACTATGGCTACACCTTC
CDR3aa: CAWSVARATGPNYGYTF

abundance: .
d_gene: TRBD1
v_gene: TRBV11-3
j_gene: TRBJ2-2
CDR3nt: TGTGCCAGCAGCTTAGGGGGGACAGAGTGGGCCGGGGAGCTGTTTTTT
CDR3aa: CASSLGGTEWAGELFF

abundance: once
d_gene: .
v_gene: TRBV10-3
j_gene: TRBJ1-2
CDR3nt: TGTGCCATCAGTGAGGAGGCACTCAAATCGGGGGGCTACACCTTC
CDR3aa: CAISEEALKSGGYTF

abundance: .
d_gene: .
v_gene: TRBV28
j_gene: TRBJ2-1
CDR3nt: TGTGCCAGCAGTTCTCAGGGTTCCTACAATGAGCAGTTCTTC
CDR3aa: CASSSQGSYNEQFF

abundance: .
d_gene: .
v_gene: TRBV15
j_gene: TRBJ1-3
CDR3nt: TGTGCCACCAGCAGAGCCGACAGGGGAAACACCATATATTTT
CDR3aa: CATSRADRGNTIYF

abundance: .
d_gene: TRBD2
v_gene: TRBV6-1
j_gene: TRBJ2-7
CDR3nt: TGTGCCAGCAGTGAGAGGCTAGCGGGGGGGCCCGAGCAGTACTTC
CDR3aa: CASSERLAGGPEQYF

abundance: .
d_gene: TRBD1
v_gene: TRBV9
j_gene: TRBJ1-6
CDR3nt: TGTGCCAGCAGCGTATTCGGGGACAGCTCCTATAATTCACCCCTCCACTTT
CDR3aa: CASSVFGDSSYNSPLHF

abundance: .
d_gene: TRBD2
v_gene: TRBV5-4
j_gene: TRBJ2-7
CDR3nt: TGTGCCAGCAGCCCCCGGGTAGCGGGGGTGACCGACGAGCAGTACTTC
CDR3aa: CASSPRVAGVTDEQYF

abundance: few
d_gene: .
v_gene: TRBV6-5
j_gene: TRBJ1-2
CDR3nt: TGTGCCAGCAGTTACTCGACAGCTCTTTATGGCTACACCTTC
CDR3aa: CASSYSTALYGYTF

abundance: .
d_gene: TRBD1
v_gene: TRBV5-4
j_gene: TRBJ2-6
CDR3nt: TGTGCCAGCAGCTCACCGGGACAGGGTTCAGGGGCCAACGTCCTGACTTTC
CDR3aa: CASSSPGQGSGANVLTF

abundance: .
d_gene: .
v_gene: TRBV5-4
j_gene: TRBJ1-5
CDR3nt: TGTGCCAGCAGCTCGGGCTCTGGAGGAAATCAGCCCCAGCATTTT
CDR3aa: CASSSGSGGNQPQHF

abundance: .
d_gene: .
v_gene: TRBV28
j_gene: TRBJ1-2
CDR3nt: TGTGCCAGCAGTTTACCAGGCATAGCTAACTATGGCTACACCTTC
CDR3aa: CASSLPGIANYGYTF

abundance: .
d_gene: .
v_gene: TRBV30
j_gene: TRBJ1-6
CDR3nt: TGTGCCTTGCACAGGGAATTCGTTAGTAATTCACCCCTCCACTTT
CDR3aa: CALHREFVSNSPLHF

abundance: .
d_gene: .
v_gene: TRBV2
j_gene: TRBJ2-5
CDR3nt: TGTGCCAGCAGCGGGGGACAGCAAGAGACCCAGTACTTC
CDR3aa: CASSGGQQETQYF

abundance: .
d_gene: TRBD1
v_gene: TRBV7-9
j_gene: TRBJ1-4
CDR3nt: TGTGCCAGCAGCTCGCAGGGGGTGGATGAAAAACTGTTTTTT
CDR3aa: CASSSQGVDEKLFF

abundance: .
d_gene: TRBD1
v_gene: TRBV16
j_gene: TRBJ1-1
CDR3nt: TGTGCCAGCAGCTTTGGGACAGGGAACACTGAAGCTTTCTTT
CDR3aa: CASSFGTGNTEAFF

abundance: few
d_gene: .
v_gene: TRBV10-2
j_gene: TRBJ1-1
CDR3nt: TGCGCCAGCGGTGCCCAGGGTGGGACTGAAGCTTTCTTT
CDR3aa: CASGAQGGTEAFF

abundance: few
d_gene: TRBD1
v_gene: TRBV19
j_gene: TRBJ1-2
CDR3nt: TGTGCCAGTAGTATGGGGACAGATGGTGGATATGGCTACACCTTC
CDR3aa: CASSMGTDGGYGYTF

abundance: .
d_gene: .
v_gene: TRBV5-5
j_gene: TRBJ1-5
CDR3nt: TGTGCCAGCAGCTTGTGGGGGGGCGGTCAGCCCCAGCATTTT
CDR3aa: CASSLWGGGQPQHF

abundance: .
d_gene: TRBD1
v_gene: TRBV7-9
j_gene: TRBJ2-5
CDR3nt: TGTGCCAGCAGCTCCCCGGGACAGGGGAGGGAGACCCAGTACTTC
CDR3aa: CASSSPGQGRETQYF

abundance: few
d_gene: TRBD1
v_gene: TRBV10-2
j_gene: TRBJ1-3
CDR3nt: TGCGCCAGCGGGACAGCTGGAAACACCATATATTTT
CDR3aa: CASGTAGNTIYF

abundance: .
d_gene: .
v_gene: TRBV5-1
j_gene: TRBJ2-2
CDR3nt: TGCGCCAGCAGCCCGGAGGTAGGGGAGCTGTTTTTT
CDR3aa: CASSPEVGELFF

abundance: .
d_gene: TRBD2
v_gene: TRBV7-2
j_gene: TRBJ2-3
CDR3nt: TGTGCCAGCAGCCCAAAGCGGGGGGGCCGGACAGATACGCAGTATTTT
CDR3aa: CASSPKRGGRTDTQYF

abundance: .
d_gene: .
v_gene: TRBV28
j_gene: TRBJ2-2
CDR3nt: TGTGCCAGCAGTCTTTTAGCCAGTGACACCGGGGAGCTGTTTTTT
CDR3aa: CASSLLASDTGELFF

abundance: .
d_gene: .
v_gene: TRBV7-8
j_gene: TRBJ1-3
CDR3nt: TGTGCCAGCAGCTTTGGAGGGGAGAACACCATATATTTT
CDR3aa: CASSFGGENTIYF

abundance: .
d_gene: TRBD1
v_gene: TRBV9
j_gene: TRBJ2-7
CDR3nt: TGTGCCAGCAGCGTAGGGACAGGGAGTGGTGAGCAGTACTTC
CDR3aa: CASSVGTGSGEQYF

abundance: .
d_gene: .
v_gene: TRBV4-3
j_gene: TRBJ2-5
CDR3nt: TGCGCCAGCAGCCAAGATTCTTATCGTTCGGAGACCCAGTACTTC
CDR3aa: CASSQDSYRSETQYF

abundance: .
d_gene: .
v_gene: TRBV7-9
j_gene: TRBJ2-5
CDR3nt: TGTGCCAGCCCACTCAGGTCGGAGACAGGTCAAGAGACCCAGTACTTC
CDR3aa: CASPLRSETGQETQYF

abundance: few
d_gene: .
v_gene: TRBV14
j_gene: TRBJ1-6
CDR3nt: TGTGCCAGCAGTCAGGACACCTTGAGGTCACCCCTCCACTTT
CDR3aa: CASSQDTLRSPLHF

abundance: few
d_gene: TRBD2
v_gene: TRBV5-1
j_gene: TRBJ2-5
CDR3nt: TGCGCCAGCAGCTTGCCCAGGACTAGCGGGGGGGCCGTATCCTTCCAAGAGACCCAGTACTTC
CDR3aa: CASSLPRTSGGAVSFQETQYF

abundance: .
d_gene: TRBD1
v_gene: TRBV27
j_gene: TRBJ2-1
CDR3nt: TGTGCCAGCAGGATGGGACAGCCCAACAATGAGCAGTTCTTC
CDR3aa: CASRMGQPNNEQFF

abundance: .
d_gene: .
v_gene: TRBV6-5
j_gene: TRBJ1-4
CDR3nt: TGTGCCAGCAGTTACAGTTCCGGTTCCTCTGAAAAACTGTTTTTT
CDR3aa: CASSYSSGSSEKLFF

abundance: .
d_gene: .
v_gene: TRBV25-1
j_gene: TRBJ1-2
CDR3nt: TGTGCCAGCAGCGAGACGACGGGGAATGGCTACACCTTC
CDR3aa: CASSETTGNGYTF

abundance: few
d_gene: TRBD2
v_gene: TRBV14
j_gene: TRBJ2-3
CDR3nt: TGTGCCAGCAGCCCCCGACTAGCGGGGGGTGTAGATACGCAGTATTTT
CDR3aa: CASSPRLAGGVDTQYF

abundance: .
d_gene: .
v_gene: TRBV7-9
j_gene: TRBJ1-6
CDR3nt: TGTGCCAGCAGCACGTCTCCGTTGGGCAATAATTCACCCCTCCACTTT
CDR3aa: CASSTSPLGNNSPLHF

abundance: .
d_gene: TRBD1
v_gene: TRBV30
j_gene: TRBJ1-5
CDR3nt: TGTGCCTGGAGTACCCGGACAGGATTCCGCAATCAGCCCCAGCATTTT
CDR3aa: CAWSTRTGFRNQPQHF

abundance: .
d_gene: .
v_gene: TRBV9
j_gene: TRBJ1-2
CDR3nt: TGTGCCAGCAGCCTCACAAGCCGGGACACGTTCTATGGCTACACCTTC
CDR3aa: CASSLTSRDTFYGYTF